What follows are 2 T cell receptor beta chains derived from one specimen sequenced in a study of T cells in Graves' hyperthyroidism and ophthalmopathy. RNA transcripts were the template for amplifying TCR beta CDR3 regions. An initial round of RT-PCR targeting the TCR CDR3 relied on the HTBI primer set. MiXCR, applied by TCRdb to the multiplex PCR reads, yields one record per CDR3 protein. The data show about 200,000 distinct CDR3 sequences, approximately 20% seen once. Sequences were obtained from blood. Every receptor here comes from a man aged 35-49 years with Graves' hyperthyroidism.

This clonotype was seen repeatedly, ten times or more. The chain carries TRBV20-1 and TRBJ2-7, with 7 positions matching TRBD1. The V gene's germline CDR1 is DFQATT and CDR2 SNEGSKA (reference sequence). V shed 6 bases, J shed 6 bases, and the junction held 17 bases outside the gene matches. This CDR3 spans 15 amino acids. The CDR3 DNA is TGCAGTGCAGGGGCGATAGGGGGCCGGTCCCTCGAGCAGTACTTC. Residues: CSAGAIGGRSLEQYF.

This clonotype was observed at least ten times. The chain joins TRBV7-9 to TRBJ2-7; TRBD1 agrees at 8 bases. V was clipped by 5 bases and J by 4 bases; unmatched bases: 1. CDR1 is SEHNR, CDR2 FQNEAQ, per germline (reference sequence). The CDR3 spans 12 residues. Here the CDR3 reads CASSRTGYEQYF. In DNA form, the CDR3 reads TGTGCCAGCAGCAGGACAGGGTACGAGCAGTACTTC.